Below are 29 T cell receptor beta chains sequenced from a single sample in a study of molecular identifiers for immune sequencing clone quantification. One entry per CDR3 protein, called by TCRdb with MiXCR from the PCR reads. The sample records more than 300,000 distinct CDR3 sequences, roughly 23% being singletons. What was sequenced was naive CD8+ T cells from blood, with Jurkat cell RNA spiked in. The subset: FACS-sorted CD8+CD4-CCR7+CD45RA+ naive T cells. The receptors shown here come from a human donor in good health. Some libraries in this study had Jurkat cell RNA spiked in.

Details on this clonotype: It may be a read error: a sequence one base away is much more abundant. V and J are TRBV19 and TRBJ2-7, with 7 bases that match TRBD2. The CDR3 runs to 13 residues. The germline V gene encodes CDR1 LNHDA and CDR2 SQIVND (reference sequence). CDR3: CASSVTRDYEQCF. The DNA for the CDR3 is TGTGCCAGTAGTGTTACCAGGGACTACGAGCAGTGCTTC.

The J gene is TRBJ2-3, the V gene TRBV4-1; 9 bases map to TRBD2. Germline-derived CDR1 and CDR2 are MGHRA and YSYEKL. The CDR3 runs 17 residues. The ends lost 3 bases at V and 2 bases at J; junction bases unmatched: 9. The DNA for the CDR3 is TGCGCCAGCAGCCACGACCCGAGCGGGGGGCACACAGATACGCAGTATTTT. The encoded protein is CASSHDPSGGHTDTQYF.

This clonotype was found a few times. The V and J genes are TRBV6-5 and TRBJ2-3; 9 bases fit TRBD1. J lost 1 base, V lost 4 bases, and 18 bases had no gene match. CDR3 length: 20 amino acids. Germline lookup yields CDR1 MNHEY and CDR2 SVGAGI. CDR3 DNA: TGTGCCAGCAGTTCCAACTACCGGGACAGGGCACTGGTAGGCACAGATACGCAGTATTTT. Its translation is CASSSNYRDRALVGTDTQYF.

The table lists this clonotype with many counts. This chain links TRBV2 with TRBJ2-3; perhaps TRBD1 as D (6 bases). The CDR3 sequence is 13 residues long. The germline V gene encodes CDR1 SNHLY and CDR2 FYNNEI. Trimming left V 6 bases short and J 0 bases short, with 7 bases between. For the CDR3, the DNA is TGTGCCAGCAGAGGACAGAGCACAGATACGCAGTATTTT. This codes for CASRGQSTDTQYF.

The chain joins TRBV11-2 to TRBJ2-1; 7 positions agree with TRBD2. Germline loops: CDR1 SGHAT, CDR2 FQNNGV. Unmatched junction bases numbered 0, after V lost 6 bases and J lost 4 bases. The CDR3 is 12 amino acids. The chain's CDR3 is CASRRGYNEQFF. DNA for the CDR3: TGTGCCAGCAGGCGGGGGTACAATGAGCAGTTCTTC.

This clonotype has a handful of counts. CDR3 sequence reads: CSARGQIGFYEQYF. Here the CDR3 DNA reads TGCAGTGCACGGGGACAAATAGGATTCTACGAGCAGTACTTC. This chain connects TRBV20-1 to TRBJ2-7; TRBD1 is a possible D gene (6 bases). Germline V lookup: CDR1 DFQATT, CDR2 SNEGSKA (reference sequence). This CDR3 has 14 residues. Trimming left V 6 bases short and J 3 bases short, with 18 bases between.

In this sample, this clonotype turned up many times. This chain links TRBV7-2 with TRBJ2-3; TRBD1 might be the D (5 bases). This CDR3 is built from 13 residues. The V end lost 4 bases, the J end lost 2 bases, and 7 bases lay between the germline ends. The germline V gene has CDR1 SGHTA and CDR2 FQGNSA. The CDR3 is CASSSQVTDTQYF. In DNA, the CDR3 is TGTGCCAGCAGCTCACAGGTCACAGATACGCAGTATTTT.

This clonotype was counted at least ten times. V gene TRBV23-1 combines with J gene TRBJ2-7; D possibly uses TRBD1 or TRBD2 (5 bases each). TRBV23-1 is classed as an ORF, of uncertain function. This CDR3 has 16 residues. Trimming pared 0 bases from V and 3 bases from J, leaving 15 bases between. Written as DNA, the CDR3 is TGCGCCAGCAGTCAATCGGGGACCCCGGCCAGCTACGAGCAGTACTTC. This gives the protein CASSQSGTPASYEQYF.

This clonotype appeared many times. The rearrangement uses TRBV20-1 and TRBJ2-7, with 7 bases that match TRBD2. The CDR3 is 13 amino acids. From germline, CDR1 is DFQATT and CDR2 SNEGSKA (reference sequence). V dropped 6 bases and J dropped 5; count of bases not matched to a gene: 10. CDR3 sequence reads: CSARGRGRDEQYF. The CDR3 nucleotides read TGCAGTGCCCGAGGGAGGGGACGGGACGAGCAGTACTTC.

The table lists this clonotype with many counts. V usage is TRBV5-1 and J usage is TRBJ1-5, with a tentative D call TRBD1 (5 bases). Germline loops: CDR1 SGHRS, CDR2 YFSETQ. The CDR3 loop spans 14 amino acids. V lost 0 bases and J lost 3, with 7 bases in between. The CDR3 DNA follows: TGCGCCAGCAGCTTGGAGGGGTTCAATCAGCCCCAGCATTTT. Translated: CASSLEGFNQPQHF.

This clonotype has ten or more counts. Possible read error: a much larger clone is one base away. The gene calls are TRBV5-1 and TRBJ2-5; no clear D gene. CDR1 SGHRS and CDR2 YFSETQ come from the germline V gene. The CDR3 is 12 amino acids. V was clipped by 3 bases and J by 0 bases, with 3 bases between them. CDR3 bases: TGCGCCAGCAGCTGGGACCAAGAGACCCAGTACTTC. This sequence encodes CASSWDQETQYF.

The sample holds one count of this clonotype. This may stem from a read error, because a much larger clone lies one nucleotide away. The V gene is TRBV14, the J gene TRBJ2-5; a weak D match, TRBD2 (6 bases). V lost 1 base, J lost 5 bases, and 17 bases lay in between. Germline lookup yields CDR1 SGHDN and CDR2 FVKESK. The length of the CDR3 is 16 residues. The CDR3 DNA reads TGTGCCAGCAGCCAAGGGCGGGGCCCCGGGTTTGAGACCCAGTACTTC. Translation: CASSQGRGPGFETQYF.

This clonotype was found many times. The chain is built from TRBV7-9 and TRBJ1-1, with D possibly being TRBD1 (5 bases). The germline V and J ends were trimmed by 2 bases and 4 bases, with 14 bases remaining between them. The CDR3 sequence is 15 residues long. Germline loops: CDR1 SEHNR, CDR2 FQNEAQ (reference sequence). The CDR3 region has the DNA TGTGCCAGCAGCTTACAGGGCGGGGCGAGCACTGAAGCTTTCTTT. Translating it yields CASSLQGGASTEAFF.

In regard to this clonotype: A much larger clonotype is one base distant, so this may be a read error. This sequence joins TRBV4-3 and TRBJ2-7; D is tentatively TRBD1 or TRBD2 (5 bases each). CDR1 and CDR2 (germline): LGHNA, YSLEER. The CDR3 loop spans 13 amino acids. This CDR3 reads CASSQGDAYERYF. The CDR3 nucleotides are TGCGCCAGCAGCCAGGGGGACGCCTACGAGCGGTACTTC.

This clonotype was counted many times. The chain recombines TRBV6-1 with TRBJ2-3; 7 bases match TRBD1. The germline V gene encodes CDR1 MNHNS and CDR2 SASEGT. This CDR3 has 13 amino acids. J was trimmed by 3 bases and V by 11 bases; bases with no gene match: 8. The DNA of the CDR3 is TGTGCCGCACAAACAGGGGTGACAGATACGCAGTATTTT. Amino acids: CAAQTGVTDTQYF.

Details on this clonotype: This clone may be a read error of a much larger clone one base away. CDR3 nucleotide sequence: TGTGCCAGTGGTATGCAGAGCGCCGGGGAGCTGTTTTTT. It specifies CASGMQSAGELFF. The chain carries TRBV19 and TRBJ2-2; D gene unclear. The CDR3 extends over 13 amino acids. Germline V gene sequence: CDR1 LNHDA, CDR2 SQIVND (reference sequence). The whole variable domain, remainder taken from reference TRBV19 and TRBJ2-2, is DGGITQSPKYLFRKEGQNVTLSCEQNLNHDAMYWYRQDPGQGLRLIYYSQIVNDFQKGDIAEGYSVSREKKESFPLTVTSAQKNPTAFYLCASGMQSAGELFFGEGSRLTVL.

The rearrangement uses TRBV12-3 or TRBV12-4 and TRBJ2-3, with a weak D call TRBD1 (6 bases). The CDR3 contains 13 residues. The V gene lost 2 bases and the J gene lost 6 bases, with 9 bases spanning the gap. CDR3 in DNA: TGTGCCAGCAGTTTAATTAGGGGGGATACGCAGTATTTT. Residues: CASSLIRGDTQYF.

V gene TRBV9 combines with J gene TRBJ2-7; TRBD2 agrees at 9 bases. The CDR3 loop spans 14 amino acids. After removal of 0 bases from V and 6 bases from J, the junction contained 4 bases not matched to a gene. The V gene's germline CDR1 is SGDLS and CDR2 YYNGEE. The CDR3 loop reads CASSVGSGGVEQYF. CDR3 nucleotides: TGTGCCAGCAGCGTAGGTAGCGGGGGCGTCGAGCAGTACTTC.

This clonotype was counted a few times. The chain has TRBV12-3 or TRBV12-4 and TRBJ1-1, with 7 positions matching TRBD1. This CDR3 has 14 amino acids. The V segment lost 5 bases and the J segment 1 base; nucleotides outside the gene matches: 4. CDR3 loop: CASSLDRRNTEAFF. CDR3 DNA: TGTGCCAGCAGTCTGGACAGGAGGAACACTGAAGCTTTCTTT.

This clonotype was found many times. The gene calls are TRBV13 and TRBJ1-5, with D maybe TRBD1 (5 bases). Germline-derived CDR1 and CDR2 are PRHDT and FYEKMQ (reference sequence). CDR3 length equals 14 residues. The V and J ends lost 2 bases and 3 bases respectively, with 8 bases between them. CDR3 loop: CASSLRGANQPQHF. The CDR3 coding sequence is TGTGCCAGCAGCTTACGAGGGGCCAATCAGCCCCAGCATTTT. Combining the CDR3 with reference TRBV13 and TRBJ1-5 gives the whole variable domain AAGVIQSPRHLIKEKRETATLKCYPIPRHDTVYWYQQGPGQDPQFLISFYEKMQSDKGSIPDRFSAQQFSDYHSELNMSSLELGDSALYFCASSLRGANQPQHFGDGTRLSIL.

Ten or more counts support this clonotype. The CDR3 loop reads CASSWGEAEAFF. The CDR3 region has the DNA TGTGCCAGCAGCTGGGGGGAGGCTGAAGCTTTCTTT. The J gene is TRBJ1-1, the V gene TRBV5-6; weak D call: TRBD1 (5 bases). V shed 3 bases and J shed 6 bases, with 9 bases lying between them. The germline V gene encodes CDR1 SGHDT and CDR2 YYEEEE. The CDR3 totals 12 residues.

This clonotype was picked up a small number of times. V and J are TRBV4-1 and TRBJ2-3; D might be TRBD1 (6 bases). CDR3 length equals 21 residues. Trimming shortened V by 1 base and J by 2 bases, and 28 bases separated the two germline ends. Germline V lookup: CDR1 MGHRA, CDR2 YSYEKL. This chain's CDR3 is CASSQVLTGGSPLMDTDTQYF. The CDR3 bases are TGCGCCAGCAGCCAAGTTCTGACAGGAGGATCACCTTTGATGGACACAGATACGCAGTATTTT.

Concerning this clonotype: A read error may account for a junction end that differs from germline. V usage is TRBV5-3 and J usage is TRBJ2-1, with a weak D call TRBD1 (6 bases). TRBV5-3 is an ORF for which the function is uncertain. The CDR3 sequence is 15 residues long. The CDR3 protein is CASSLGHGHYNEQFF. The CDR3 DNA reads TGTGCCAGCAGCTTGGGACATGGCCACTACAATGAGCAGTTCTTC.

This clonotype was seen ten or more times. The chain uses TRBV20-1 and TRBJ2-5; TRBD2 might be the D (6 bases). The CDR3 length is 14 residues. V was clipped by 2 bases and J by 2 bases, with 12 bases between them. Germline-derived CDR1 and CDR2 are DFQATT and SNEGSKA (reference sequence). CDR3 residues: CSARSPGGQETQYF. For the CDR3, the DNA is TGCAGTGCTAGATCCCCCGGGGGACAAGAGACCCAGTACTTC.

This clonotype was seen ten or more times. The V and J genes are TRBV4-1 and TRBJ2-3; TRBD2 matches at 13 bases. The germline CDR1 and CDR2 sequences are MGHRA and YSYEKL. V dropped 2 bases and J dropped 5; count of bases not matched to a gene: 4. The CDR3 is made up of 16 amino acids. The CDR3 sequence is CASSQIGLAGEDTQYF. CDR3 bases: TGCGCCAGCAGCCAAATAGGACTAGCGGGAGAAGATACGCAGTATTTT.

Ten or more counts support this clonotype. The chain uses TRBV12-3 or TRBV12-4 and TRBJ2-5; 7 nucleotides match TRBD2. V lost 7 bases to trimming and J lost 9 bases; unmatched junction nucleotides: 20. The CDR3 runs to 16 residues. CDR3 loop: CASTSFVSGGKSPQYF. CDR3 in DNA: TGTGCCAGCACCTCGTTTGTATCGGGGGGTAAGAGTCCCCAGTACTTC.

This rearrangement joins TRBV7-9 to TRBJ2-3; 14 bases map to TRBD2. The CDR3 is 21 residues long. The ends lost 10 bases at V and 0 bases at J; junction bases unmatched: 21. Germline CDR1 reads SEHNR; CDR2 reads FQNEAQ (reference sequence). CDR3: CATPLNLRTSGGPASTDTQYF. The CDR3 DNA is TGTGCCACGCCTCTAAACCTCAGGACTAGCGGGGGGCCGGCTAGCACAGATACGCAGTATTTT.

This clonotype was seen at least ten times. The rearrangement links TRBV29-1 to TRBJ2-3; D gene ambiguous. V shed 4 bases and J shed 3 bases, with 11 bases lying between them. This CDR3 spans 13 amino acids. Germline CDR1 reads SQVTM; CDR2 reads ANQGSEA. CDR3 protein: CSVVSDNTDTQYF. The CDR3 DNA sequence: TGCAGCGTTGTGAGCGACAATACAGATACGCAGTATTTT.

With respect to this clonotype: Sequence at one end of the junction differs from germline and may be a read error. The chain carries TRBV12-3 or TRBV12-4 and TRBJ2-3; 13 positions agree with TRBD2. This CDR3 comprises 15 residues. CDR3 amino acids: CASSRTSGGEDMQYF. The CDR3 DNA follows: TGTGCCAGCAGTCGGACTAGCGGGGGTGAAGATATGCAGTATTTT.